The rows below give T cell receptor beta chains drawn from one sample of a study of blood T cell repertoires in COVID-19. The table came from immunoSEQ multiplex PCR; TCRdb's copy has only in-frame clones and leaves some out. The repertoire has about 280,000 clones, about nine tenths of them found once; the top ten carry approximately 4%. The specimen was PBMCs or T cells enriched from blood (not recorded which). These receptors originate from a woman younger than 45 with acute COVID-19. The CDR3 runs from the conserved cysteine through the conserved F or W. D genes are given only for firm matches. Size is stated for part of the rows, as once, few or many counts, or as a class when the clone is expanded.

d_call	clone_size	v_call	j_call	cdr3_aa	cdr3_nt
-	-	TRBV7-8	TRBJ1-2	CASRKGDYGYTF	TGTGCCAGCAGGAAAGGGGACTATGGCTACACCTTC
TRBD2	-	TRBV4-2	TRBJ2-1	CASSPSGGSSYNEQFF	TGTGCCAGCAGCCCCTCGGGCGGGAGTTCCTACAATGAGCAGTTCTTC
TRBD1	-	TRBV5-1	TRBJ2-2	CASSLATGGNTGELFF	TGCGCCAGCAGCTTGGCGACAGGGGGCAACACCGGGGAGCTGTTTTTT
TRBD1	-	TRBV5-1	TRBJ2-7	CASSSLRTGYEQYF	TGCGCCAGCAGCTCGTTAAGGACAGGGTACGAGCAGTACTTC
-	-	TRBV9	TRBJ1-1	CASSAYRVSEAFF	TGTGCCAGCAGCGCTTACAGGGTCTCGGAAGCTTTCTTT
TRBD2	-	TRBV7-8	TRBJ2-3	CASSLEAGDTDTQYF	TGTGCCAGCAGCTTAGAGGCGGGGGACACAGATACGCAGTATTTT
-	-	TRBV7-6	TRBJ2-7	CASSYRDGGEQYF	TGTGCCAGCAGCTACCGGGACGGGGGCGAGCAGTACTTC
TRBD1	-	TRBV2	TRBJ2-4	CASRVSTGGASKNIQYF	TGTGCCAGCAGGGTGTCGACAGGGGGCGCCTCCAAAAACATTCAGTACTTC
-	-	TRBV15	TRBJ2-3	CATKEWGREGTDTQYF	TGTGCCACCAAGGAATGGGGCCGAGAAGGCACAGATACGCAGTATTTT
-	few	TRBV18	TRBJ1-1	CASSPLSRTEAFF	TGTGCCAGCTCACCACTATCCCGGACTGAAGCTTTCTTT
-	-	TRBV28	TRBJ2-1	CASSLLGGEQFF	TGTGCCAGCAGTCTTCTAGGGGGTGAGCAGTTCTTC
-	-	TRBV2	TRBJ2-1	CASWRTVLNEQFF	TGTGCCAGCTGGAGGACAGTTCTCAATGAGCAGTTCTTC
TRBD2	-	TRBV7-9	TRBJ2-2	CASSRERDDGELFF	TGTGCCAGCTCTCGGGAGCGGGATGACGGGGAGCTGTTTTTT
TRBD1	-	TRBV6-5	TRBJ2-2	CASSYRTGYTGELFF	TGTGCCAGCAGTTACCGGACAGGGTACACCGGGGAGCTGTTTTTT
TRBD1	-	TRBV28	TRBJ2-7	CASSLFGGTGRSYEQYF	TGTGCCAGCAGTTTATTTGGGGGGACAGGGAGGTCCTACGAGCAGTACTTC
-	-	TRBV4-2	TRBJ2-2	CASSPLLAGELFF	TGTGCCAGCAGCCCCCTACTTGCCGGGGAGCTGTTTTTT
-	once	TRBV6-5	TRBJ2-7	CASRRTDYEQYF	TGTGCCAGCAGAAGGACAGACTACGAGCAGTACTTC
TRBD1	-	TRBV28	TRBJ1-1	CASSGRDRGWNTEAFF	TGTGCCAGCAGTGGCCGGGACAGGGGATGGAACACTGAAGCTTTCTTT
TRBD2	-	TRBV28	TRBJ2-7	CASSLEVIAGYEQYF	TGTGCCAGCAGTTTGGAGGTAATAGCGGGATACGAGCAGTACTTC
TRBD2	-	TRBV27	TRBJ2-7	CASSLPAGASREQYF	TGTGCCAGCAGTTTACCAGCGGGAGCGTCTCGCGAGCAGTACTTC
TRBD1	-	TRBV3-1/TRBV3-2	TRBJ2-7	CASSLTGGDEQYF	TGTGCCAGCAGCCTGACAGGGGGCGACGAGCAGTACTTC
TRBD1	-	TRBV7-7	TRBJ2-3	CASSPGTGGPDTQYF	TGTGCTAGCAGCCCAGGAACAGGGGGTCCAGATACGCAGTATTTT
-	-	TRBV5-5	TRBJ1-1	CASSPPGKATEAFF	TGTGCCAGCAGCCCACCCGGGAAGGCCACTGAAGCTTTCTTT
-	-	TRBV10-3	TRBJ1-5	CAISESGGQPQHF	TGTGCCATCAGTGAGTCGGGAGGTCAGCCCCAGCATTTT
-	-	TRBV29-1	TRBJ2-7	CSVADGYEQYF	TGCAGCGTTGCCGACGGGTACGAGCAGTACTTC
TRBD1	-	TRBV27	TRBJ1-4	CASSVDRGRHEKLFF	TGTGCCAGCAGCGTAGACAGGGGGCGACATGAAAAACTGTTTTTT
-	-	TRBV5-4	TRBJ2-2	CASSLRSGTGELFF	TGTGCCAGCAGCTTGCGGAGCGGCACCGGGGAGCTGTTTTTT
-	-	TRBV7-2	TRBJ2-7	CASSPVSGYEQYF	TGTGCCAGCAGCCCAGTCTCGGGTTACGAGCAGTACTTC
TRBD1	-	TRBV6-5	TRBJ1-4	CASTRTGSDEKLFF	TGTGCCAGCACCCGGACAGGGAGTGATGAAAAACTGTTTTTT
TRBD1	-	TRBV7-2	TRBJ2-2	CASSSRTGNTGELFF	TGTGCCAGCAGCTCCAGGACAGGGAACACCGGGGAGCTGTTTTTT
TRBD2	-	TRBV5-1	TRBJ2-1	CASSPGLAGGDLEEQFF	TGCGCCAGCAGCCCCGGACTAGCGGGAGGGGACCTGGAGGAGCAGTTCTTC
-	-	TRBV27	TRBJ2-7	CASRKTGYRSYEQYF	TGTGCCAGCAGGAAAACAGGGTACAGGTCCTACGAGCAGTACTTC
-	once	TRBV10-3	TRBJ2-1	CAISDSRGSPNEQFF	TGTGCCATCAGTGACTCCAGAGGCTCCCCCAATGAGCAGTTCTTC
-	-	TRBV6-5	TRBJ2-7	CASSPEGYEQYF	TGTGCCAGCAGTCCCGAGGGTTACGAGCAGTACTTC
TRBD2	-	TRBV6-5	TRBJ2-7	CASSYSFLAGVGQYF	TGTGCCAGCAGTTACTCCTTCCTAGCGGGAGTAGGGCAGTACTTC